This T cell receptor (beta chain) was observed in a study of blood T cell repertoires in COVID-19. Whole-study context: COVID-19 samples from acute and convalescent phases originated in the United States, Italy and Spain. The analysed material was cDNA or gDNA that came from T cells, B-cell-depleted T cells, or PBMCs.

With 4 bases removed from V and 0 bases from J, the gap between germline ends came to 17 bases. CDR1 SGDLS and CDR2 YYNGEE come from the germline V gene. The CDR3 consists of 17 residues. Per the original methods: Estimates of nucleated cell counts were drawn from the amplification of reference gene primers. TCRdb's table, derived via immunoSEQ multiplex PCR, lists solely in-frame clones and lacks some. The DNA gave D and trimming, while V, J and clone size come from that table. The data show 120,000 to 150,000 clones, about 85% seen once. Sequenced material: peripheral blood. The receptor's source is a human donor in a cohort sampled during active COVID-19. V gene TRBV9 combines with J gene TRBJ1-3; maybe TRBD1 (6 bases). The CDR3 is CASSFAGTTSSGNTIYF. DNA for the CDR3: TGTGCCAGCAGCTTCGCCGGGACAACAAGCTCTGGAAACACCATATATTTT.